This TCR beta chain came from a study of shared clonotypes between healthy human individuals (dated by TCRdb to the early 2020s). Looking at the study overall: Two women and three men aged 18 to 49 years were included in the cohort. For each donor, CD4 naive and CD4 memory were each given three plates, CD8 naive was given two plates, and CD8 memory was given one plate. Blood TCR repertoires of a handful of healthy adults were deeply sequenced to estimate repertoire size and the extent of clonotype sharing between individuals. Different laboratories and diverse techniques were used to prepare libraries and sequence TCR repertoires, to increase sequencing depth and limit assay-specific biases. Per donor, leukapheresis produced somewhere between about 0.9 and 9.5 billion PBMCs. General study outcomes and caveats: Sampling was restricted to blood, and TCR repertoires in tissue are likely to differ from TCR repertoires in blood. The genetic and exposure-history diversity represented was limited by the small number of donors. Pairwise subsampling led to the expectation that sequencing depth would affect the degree of clonotype sharing among donors. When several donors were compared, the shared fraction of clonotypes was about 5.2% for naive CD4, approximately 3.3% for naive CD8, roughly 2.5% for memory CD4, and 0.35% to 0.4% for memory CD8. Incomplete sequencing was indicated by rarefaction of sorted-subset datasets, despite the large sequencing depth. Compared with non-shared clonotypes, clonotypes shared by all four sorted-subset donors had higher generation probabilities. Naive subsets generally had larger estimated clonotype richness than memory subsets did.

TCR CDR3 regions were amplified from genomic DNA by multiplex PCR using the deep immunoSEQ assay. For each cell subset, the extracted genomic DNA was distributed evenly across all wells of several immunoSEQ 96-well plates, and each plate served as one replicate. Each replicate PCR for sorted subsets received approximately 200 ng genomic DNA, equal to about 30,000 T cell genomes. Purified libraries were measured with a Qubit 3.0 fluorometer, size-checked on a Bioanalyzer 2100, and measured again with the KAPA Library Quantification kit. Every immunoSEQ 96-well plate was sequenced on a dedicated single-read 150-cycle Illumina NextSeq 550 flow cell. In the authors' own workflow: Because the immunoSEQ output included only junctional sequences and no quality scores, the filtering could not be the same as the filtering used for full-length reads. Sequences were annotated with PyIR, a Python wrapper for IgBLAST v1.9, using IMGT germline references to assign V/J genes and CDR3. Reads with weak V/J assignments (E-value above 1e-6), missing CDR3, stop codons, out-of-frame junctions, or ambiguous translated residues were removed. V3J clonotypes were defined by identical inferred V gene, J gene, and CDR3 amino acid sequence. To compute the percentage overlap between repertoires, the number of shared unique clonotypes was divided by the size of the smaller repertoire. Repertoire richness was assessed with RTK rarefaction, the Chao1 estimator, and Recon v2.1 estimates of unobserved clonotypes. Generation probabilities were computed with OLGA for all TCRbeta clonotypes obtained by the gDNA method from a handful of donors. Not all clones reach the TCRdb copy of this immuneACCESS table, which keeps in-frame sequences only. Checked studies attribute under half of the gap to unresolved V genes and leave the rest unexplained. V and J calls and clone size are copied from that table; D and trimming were computed from the DNA. The sample contains about 2.1 million clones, over 85% of them found a single time. Clones ranked in the top ten supply around 1.7% of the sample.

Sequences LGHNA (CDR1) and YSLEER (CDR2) are obtained from the germline V gene. Germline trimming amounts to 3 bases on V and 3 bases on J, with 0 as the count of junction bases outside the gene matches. Including the terminal cysteine and phenylalanine, the CDR3 comprises 14 residues. Solely the CDR3 DNA is kept, with 42 bases framed from the first base. The table lists this clone with a count of one. It has no known antigen specificity. No much larger clone exists at a distance of one base, and base qualities are not known. CD8 naive samples were CD45RO-negative cells positively selected for CCR7, giving a CD45RA+CCR7+ population that excluded TemRA cells. The donors were healthy, HIV-negative adults with no recently reported acute infections or vaccinations. Every donor was a Caucasian adult living in Nashville, Tennessee, USA. Blood was collected by leukapheresis, and PBMCs were isolated by Ficoll-Histopaque density gradient centrifugation and then cryopreserved in liquid nitrogen vapor phase. Analytical flow cytometry was used to check the purity and quantity of every magnetically sorted T cell population. Each sorted fraction had its genomic DNA isolated and then quantified by UV absorbance on a Nanodrop 2000c.

The TCR originated in a man aged 18 to 30 in good health. Some clones in this sample may be carry-over from other donors' samples. The source material was naive CD8+ T cells from PBMCs. What the cell subset or site label conveys for this sample: CD45RA+CCR7+. The rearranged segments are TRBV4-3 and TRBJ1-1; 11 junctional bases match TRBD1. The CDR3 sequence is CASSQDRGHTEAFF. The sequenced DNA is TGCGCCAGCAGCCAGGACAGGGGGCACACTGAAGCTTTCTTT.